This T cell receptor (beta chain) was documented in a study of control samples from healthy donors and cancer patients. The table came from immunoSEQ multiplex PCR; TCRdb's copy has only in-frame clones and leaves some out. Of fewer than 200,000 clones detected, 90% to 95% appear once; the ten largest clones hold about 1.4%. The CDR3 loop spans 12 amino acids. CDR1 and CDR2 from the germline V gene are ENHRY and SYGVKD. The V end was cut by 10 bases, the J end by 7 bases, with 14 bases between. The chain couples TRBV10-3 to TRBJ2-1; D might be TRBD2 (6 bases). The origin of this receptor is a man aged 30 to 39 in good health. Sequenced input: blood. The chain's CDR3 is CATSGSGNEQFF. CDR3 sequence (DNA): TGTGCCACCTCCGGAAGCGGGAATGAGCAGTTCTTC.